This T cell receptor beta chain was recovered during a study of T-cell reconstitution after alpha-beta-depleted transplantation in children. In this sample, this clonotype turned up a few times. CDR1 is SGHTA, CDR2 FQGNSA, per germline. The V gene lost 0 bases and the J gene lost 8 bases, with 8 bases spanning the gap. The CDR3 loop spans 13 amino acids. Unique molecular identifiers were built into the TCRbeta library. TCRdb re-analysed the PCR reads in MiXCR, keeping a single row per CDR3 protein. The data hold about 980,000 distinct CDR3 sequences, with roughly 29% observed a single time. The receptor's source is a boy in the first two years of life who had a stem cell transplant for SCID, so the T cells may come from the graft donor. The sample here was PBMCs, mostly from graft donor cells, taken 360 days after TCRalphabeta/CD19-depleted stem cell transplant. V gene TRBV7-2 combines with J gene TRBJ2-1, with unresolved D. CDR3 residues: CASSLALFHEQFF. Written as DNA, the CDR3 is TGTGCCAGCAGCTTAGCGCTTTTCCATGAGCAGTTCTTC.